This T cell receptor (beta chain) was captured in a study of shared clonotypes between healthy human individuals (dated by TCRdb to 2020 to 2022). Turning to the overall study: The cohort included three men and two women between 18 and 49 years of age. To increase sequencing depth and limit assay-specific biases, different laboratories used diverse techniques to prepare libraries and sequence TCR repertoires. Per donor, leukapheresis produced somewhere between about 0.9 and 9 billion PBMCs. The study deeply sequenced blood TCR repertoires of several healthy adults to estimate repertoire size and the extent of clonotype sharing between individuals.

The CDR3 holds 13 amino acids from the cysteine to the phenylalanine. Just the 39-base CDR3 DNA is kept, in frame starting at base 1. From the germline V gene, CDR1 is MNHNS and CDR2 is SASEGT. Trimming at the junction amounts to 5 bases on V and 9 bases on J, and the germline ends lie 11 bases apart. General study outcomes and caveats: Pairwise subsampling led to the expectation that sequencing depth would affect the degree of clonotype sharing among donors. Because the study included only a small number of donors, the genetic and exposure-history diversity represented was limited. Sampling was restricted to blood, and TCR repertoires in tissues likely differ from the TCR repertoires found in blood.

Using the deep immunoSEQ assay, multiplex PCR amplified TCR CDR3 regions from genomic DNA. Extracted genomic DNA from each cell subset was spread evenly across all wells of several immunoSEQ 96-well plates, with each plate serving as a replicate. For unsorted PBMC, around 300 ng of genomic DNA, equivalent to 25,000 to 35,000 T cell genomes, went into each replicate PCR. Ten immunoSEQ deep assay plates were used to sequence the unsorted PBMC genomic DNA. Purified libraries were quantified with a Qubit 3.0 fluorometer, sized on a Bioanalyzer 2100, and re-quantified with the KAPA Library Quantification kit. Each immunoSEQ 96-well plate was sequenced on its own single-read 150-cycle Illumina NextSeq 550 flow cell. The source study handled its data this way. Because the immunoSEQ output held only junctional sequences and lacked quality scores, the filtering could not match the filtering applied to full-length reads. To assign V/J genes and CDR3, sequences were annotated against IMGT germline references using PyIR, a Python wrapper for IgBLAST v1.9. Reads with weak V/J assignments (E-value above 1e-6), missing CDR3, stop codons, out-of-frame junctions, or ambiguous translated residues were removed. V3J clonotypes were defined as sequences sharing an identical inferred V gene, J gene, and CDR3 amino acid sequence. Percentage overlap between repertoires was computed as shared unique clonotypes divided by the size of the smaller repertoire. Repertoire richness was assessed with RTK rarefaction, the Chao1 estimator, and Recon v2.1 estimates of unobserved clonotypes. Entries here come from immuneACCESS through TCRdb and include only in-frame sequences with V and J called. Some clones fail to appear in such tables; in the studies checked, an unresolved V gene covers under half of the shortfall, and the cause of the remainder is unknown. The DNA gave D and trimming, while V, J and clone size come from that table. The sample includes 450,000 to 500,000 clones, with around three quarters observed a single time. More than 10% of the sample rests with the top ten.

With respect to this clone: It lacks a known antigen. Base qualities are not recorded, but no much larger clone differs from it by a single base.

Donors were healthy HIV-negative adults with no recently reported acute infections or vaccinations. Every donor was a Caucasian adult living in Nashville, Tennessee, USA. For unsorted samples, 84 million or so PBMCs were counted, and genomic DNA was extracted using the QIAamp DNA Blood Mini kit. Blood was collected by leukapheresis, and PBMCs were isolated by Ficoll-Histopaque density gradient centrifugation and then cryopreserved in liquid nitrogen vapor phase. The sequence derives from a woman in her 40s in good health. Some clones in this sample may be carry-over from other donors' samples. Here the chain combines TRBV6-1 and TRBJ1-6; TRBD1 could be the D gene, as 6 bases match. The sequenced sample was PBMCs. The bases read TGTGCCAGCAGTACTAACAGGGCTTCACCCCTCCACTTT. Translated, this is CASSTNRASPLHF.